This TCR beta chain stems from a study of CD8+CD57+ T cells in acquired aplastic anemia. CDR3 and TCR beta VDJ profiling relied on a genomic DNA template. Via MiXCR, TCRdb re-called the reads, giving one row per CDR3 protein. The table shows fewer than 200,000 distinct CDR3 sequences, with around half occurring only once. Before being chosen for sequencing, patients had shown CD8+CD57+ cell expansion by flow cytometry. This CDR3 contains 12 residues. Germline CDR1 LGHDT, CDR2 YNNKEL (reference sequence). V gave up 2 bases and J gave up 12 bases, with 12 bases separating them. This clonotype appeared many times.

What was sequenced was sorted CD4+, CD8+, or CD8+CD57+ T cells (not recorded which) from PBMCs. This TCR derives from a human donor with aplastic anemia. The gene calls are TRBV3-1 and TRBJ2-3, with D possibly TRBD2 on 6 matching bases. CDR3 nucleotide sequence: TGTGCCAGCAGCCAAACCGGGGGAAAACAGTATTTT. This codes for CASSQTGGKQYF.